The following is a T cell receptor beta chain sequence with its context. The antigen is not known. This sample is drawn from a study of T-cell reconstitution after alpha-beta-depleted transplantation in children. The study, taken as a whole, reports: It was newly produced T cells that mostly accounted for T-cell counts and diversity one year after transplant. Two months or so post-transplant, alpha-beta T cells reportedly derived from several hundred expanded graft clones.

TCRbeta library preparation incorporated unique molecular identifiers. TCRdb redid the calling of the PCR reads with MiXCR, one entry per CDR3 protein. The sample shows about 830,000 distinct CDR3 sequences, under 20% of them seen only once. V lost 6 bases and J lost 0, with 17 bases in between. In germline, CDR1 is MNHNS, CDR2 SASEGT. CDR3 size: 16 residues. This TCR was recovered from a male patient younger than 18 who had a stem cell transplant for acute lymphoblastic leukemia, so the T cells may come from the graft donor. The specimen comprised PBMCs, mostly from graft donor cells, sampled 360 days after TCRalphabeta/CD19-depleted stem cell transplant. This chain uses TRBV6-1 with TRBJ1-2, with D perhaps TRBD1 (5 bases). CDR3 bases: TGTGCCAGCAGGCTCGGGGACGCCAGAGCTAACTATGGCTACACCTTC. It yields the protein CASRLGDARANYGYTF.